The TCR beta chain under discussion was sequenced for a study of metastatic and nonmetastatic thyroid tumors. By share of the sample, this clone is medium-sized. With 4 bases clipped from V and 5 bases from J, the junction kept 10 bases outside the gene matches. In germline, CDR1 is SGHTA, CDR2 FQGNSA. This CDR3 has 16 residues. Not a single patient had been given any form of treatment at any point before undergoing thyroid surgery. TCRdb reanalyzed the PCR reads with MiXCR. The table shows under 30,000 clones, with roughly 19% occurring only once. The chain has TRBV7-2 and TRBJ2-2; 7 bases are shared with TRBD2. Sequencing was performed on blood. The clonotype comes from a female donor with papillary thyroid cancer or a benign thyroid nodule (not recorded which). Some clones in this sample may be carry-over from other donors' samples. The CDR3 sequence is CASSSPPGGRTGELFF. The CDR3 DNA sequence: TGTGCCAGCAGCTCCCCTCCGGGGGGTCGGACCGGGGAGCTGTTTTTT.